A single sample is the source of the 2 T cell receptor beta chains below, sequenced in a study of blood T cell repertoires in COVID-19. TCRdb's copy holds only in-frame clones and misses some; the assay was immunoSEQ multiplex PCR. This table holds 250,000 to 350,000 clones, about nine tenths found once. Sequencing was done on a sample of peripheral blood. The origin of the receptors is a woman aged 55 to 70 with acute or convalescent COVID-19.

This clone was seen just once. V and J are TRBV18 and TRBJ1-5; 8 bases are a match to TRBD1. From germline, CDR1 is KGHSH and CDR2 LQKENI. CDR3 length: 16 residues. Germline trimming cut 6 bases from V and 2 bases from J; bases unmatched to any gene: 9. The CDR3: CASSLRQGKGNQPQHF. CDR3 bases: TGTGCCAGCTCGCTACGACAGGGGAAGGGCAATCAGCCCCAGCATTTT.

The rearrangement joins TRBV9 to TRBJ2-3, with 9 bases that match TRBD2. CDR1 is SGDLS and CDR2 is YYNGEE in the germline V gene. This CDR3 has 19 residues. Unmatched junction bases numbered 11, after V lost 0 bases and J lost 0 bases. CDR3 sequence reads: CASSVVGTSQGGSTDTQYF. The CDR3 DNA sequence: TGTGCCAGCAGCGTAGTGGGGACTAGCCAAGGAGGTAGCACAGATACGCAGTATTTT.